This is a list of T cell receptor beta chains from one sample in a study of T cells after yellow fever vaccination. Using its own MiXCR run on the 5' RACE reads, TCRdb lists one record per CDR3 protein. Among roughly 170,000 distinct CDR3 sequences, approximately 6.2% were seen once, and the ten largest hold roughly 3%. The sequencing here drew on CD4+ T cells sorted from PBMCs, taken on the day of the first yellow fever vaccination. All receptors derive from a man aged 18-30 years who received the YFV17D yellow fever vaccine. Each CDR3 is given with its conserved first and last residue. The D gene is left open where the match is weak. The size field is filled for only some rows; it gives once, few, many or a size class.

clone_size	v_call	d_call	j_call	cdr3_nt	cdr3_aa
few	TRBV7-2	NA	TRBJ2-1	TGTGCCAGCAGACTGGACTACAATGAGCAGTTCTTC	CASRLDYNEQFF
many	TRBV12-3/TRBV12-4	NA	TRBJ1-5	TGTGCCAGCAGCTCGGGGGACCCCCAGCCCCAGCATTTT	CASSSGDPQPQHF
many	TRBV6-2/TRBV6-3	NA	TRBJ2-2	TGTGCCAGCAGTCGCCGCCCAACTACTACGCCTCACACCGGGGAGCTGTTTTTT	CASSRRPTTTPHTGELFF
many	TRBV7-2	NA	TRBJ2-5	TGTGCCAGCAGCGGAAGGACAGCAACCCAAGAGACCCAGTACTTC	CASSGRTATQETQYF
NA	TRBV20-1	NA	TRBJ2-2	TGCAGTGCTAGGAGAGGGGGTGGCGCGAACACCGGGGAGCTGTTTTTT	CSARRGGGANTGELFF
NA	TRBV4-3	NA	TRBJ2-3	TGCGCCAGCAGCCACGAGCAGGGCGCAGATACGCAGTATTTT	CASSHEQGADTQYF
NA	TRBV7-7	NA	TRBJ2-2	TGTGCCAGCAGCCTTCTTGATGGTACCGGGGAGCTGTTTTTT	CASSLLDGTGELFF
NA	TRBV18	NA	TRBJ1-1	TGTGCCAGCTCACCAAGCGGGGGCCTCACTGAAGCTTTCTTT	CASSPSGGLTEAFF
NA	TRBV7-3	TRBD2	TRBJ2-1	TGTGCCAGCAGCTTAATGGGTCTAGCGGGGGTTAATGAGCAGTTCTTC	CASSLMGLAGVNEQFF
many	TRBV12-3/TRBV12-4	NA	TRBJ1-2	TGTGCCAGCAGTTTTGGGTCAGCGTATGGCTACACCTTC	CASSFGSAYGYTF
few	TRBV5-1	NA	TRBJ2-7	TGCGCCAGCAGCACTCCCGGCAGGAGCTACGAGCAGTACTTC	CASSTPGRSYEQYF
few	TRBV5-1	NA	TRBJ1-4	TGCGCCAGCAGCTTGAACGAGGGGGCAACTAATGAAAAACTGTTTTTT	CASSLNEGATNEKLFF
many	TRBV7-2	TRBD1	TRBJ1-1	TGTGCCAGCAGCTCCCGACAGGGAGAGAACACTGAAGCTTTCTTT	CASSSRQGENTEAFF
many	TRBV29-1	NA	TRBJ1-5	TGCAGCGTTGAAGCGGGGGTCGGGCAGCCCCAGCATTTT	CSVEAGVGQPQHF
many	TRBV4-1	NA	TRBJ2-5	TGCGCCAGCAGCCAAGATTCCCGGGGTATAGAGACCCAGTACTTC	CASSQDSRGIETQYF
many	TRBV5-1	TRBD1	TRBJ2-5	TGCGCCAGCAGCACCCCGGGACAGAAAGAGACCCAGTACTTC	CASSTPGQKETQYF
many	TRBV1	NA	TRBJ2-6	TGCACCAGCAGCCAACTAACCGGGACAGGGGTCTCTGGGGCCAACGTCCTGACTTTC	CTSSQLTGTGVSGANVLTF
few	TRBV27	TRBD2	TRBJ2-3	TGTGCCAGCAGTTTAGTCCTAGCGGGGGGTCCGGAATACCACACAGATACGCAGTATTTT	CASSLVLAGGPEYHTDTQYF
many	TRBV10-3	NA	TRBJ2-5	TGTGCCATCAGAAACACGGGCGAGACCCAGTACTTC	CAIRNTGETQYF
many	TRBV25-1	NA	TRBJ1-4	TGTGCCAGCAGTGACGGGACAACTAATGAAAAACTGTTTTTT	CASSDGTTNEKLFF
NA	TRBV9	TRBD1	TRBJ1-2	TGTGCCAGCAGCTTCGGGACAGGGACATCTAACTATGGCTACACCTTC	CASSFGTGTSNYGYTF
many	TRBV5-1	NA	TRBJ2-1	TGCGCCAGCAGCTTGGGCGGCGGGGATTACAATGAGCAGTTCTTC	CASSLGGGDYNEQFF
many	TRBV7-2	TRBD1	TRBJ1-2	TGTGCCAGCAGCCTACAGTTCGGGCAGGGGGCTGGCTACACCTTC	CASSLQFGQGAGYTF
NA	TRBV6-2/TRBV6-3	NA	TRBJ1-5	TGTGCCAGCAGTGAGACAACTTATCAGCCCCAGCATTTT	CASSETTYQPQHF
many	TRBV4-2	NA	TRBJ2-3	TGTGCCAGCAGCCAAGGGCAAGGGGTTACAGATACGCAGTATTTT	CASSQGQGVTDTQYF
NA	TRBV27	NA	TRBJ1-1	TGTGCCAGCAGTTTACCCCCGGGAGGGGTAGTGAACACTGAAGCTTTCTTT	CASSLPPGGVVNTEAFF
many	TRBV7-6	NA	TRBJ2-5	TGTGCCAGCAGCTTAGGAGGCAGTCGACAAGAGACCCAGTACTTC	CASSLGGSRQETQYF
few	TRBV5-4	TRBD2	TRBJ2-5	TGTGCCAGCAGCTTGGCCGGGACTACCGGATACCAGTACTTC	CASSLAGTTGYQYF
many	TRBV29-1	TRBD1	TRBJ1-1	TGCAGCGTTACCGGACAGGCCCCTGAAGCTTTCTTT	CSVTGQAPEAFF
many	TRBV5-1	NA	TRBJ2-2	TGCGCCAGCAGCGGGGGACAAGGCGGGGAGCTGTTTTTT	CASSGGQGGELFF
few	TRBV5-4	NA	TRBJ2-2	TGTGCCAGCAGTCCGGTTCGCACCGGGGAGCTGTTTTTT	CASSPVRTGELFF
many	TRBV28	NA	TRBJ1-1	TGTGCCAGCAGTTCCGGGGGGCGTCTGAACACTGAAGCTTTCTTT	CASSSGGRLNTEAFF
many	TRBV6-5	NA	TRBJ2-5	TGTGCCAGCAGTTACCAACAGGGGAGGGAGACCCAGTACTTC	CASSYQQGRETQYF
many	TRBV12-3/TRBV12-4	TRBD1	TRBJ1-4	TGTGCCAGCAGGGGATACAGGGGGCGTGAAAAACTGTTTTTT	CASRGYRGREKLFF
many	TRBV29-1	NA	TRBJ2-6	TGCAGCGTTGAGGGGTCGGGGGCCAACGTCCTGACTTTC	CSVEGSGANVLTF
few	TRBV20-1	TRBD1	TRBJ2-3	TGCAGTGCTAGAGCCGCCGGGGACAGAGGGGATACGCAGTATTTT	CSARAAGDRGDTQYF
few	TRBV19	TRBD1	TRBJ1-6	TGTGCCAGTAGTCGCCTGGGGGCAGGGGGAAATTCACCCCTCCACTTT	CASSRLGAGGNSPLHF
few	TRBV12-3/TRBV12-4	NA	TRBJ1-2	TGTGCCAGCAGCCCTTTCGGGGCGGGCTATGGCTACACCTTC	CASSPFGAGYGYTF
few	TRBV4-2	TRBD2	TRBJ2-2	TGTGCCAGCAGCCCCGGACTAGCGGGGGCGAACACCGGGGAGCTGTTTTTT	CASSPGLAGANTGELFF
few	TRBV5-4	TRBD2	TRBJ2-3	TGTGCCAGCAGCTTGGAGCCAGCGGGGGGCGCAGATACGCAGTATTTT	CASSLEPAGGADTQYF
NA	TRBV4-2	TRBD1	TRBJ1-2	TGTGCCAGCAGCCAAGAATCAGGGGGCCCTGGCTACACCTTC	CASSQESGGPGYTF
few	TRBV25-1	TRBD1	TRBJ2-5	TGTGCCAGCAGCGGATGGAACAGGGGGCAAGAGACCCAGTACTTC	CASSGWNRGQETQYF
NA	TRBV18	TRBD1	TRBJ1-1	TGTGCCAGCTCCCCATGGACAGGGGGCAGGGCTGAAGCTTTCTTT	CASSPWTGGRAEAFF
many	TRBV10-3	TRBD1	TRBJ2-5	TGTGCCATCAGTGGACCGGGACAGGGAATCCAAGAGACCCAGTACTTC	CAISGPGQGIQETQYF
many	TRBV7-2	NA	TRBJ2-1	TGTGCCAGCAGCTTAGCGCTAGATGAGCAGTTCTTC	CASSLALDEQFF
few	TRBV28	NA	TRBJ1-1	TGTGCCAGCGCCGGTTTGATGAACACTGAAGCTTTCTTT	CASAGLMNTEAFF
many	TRBV4-3	NA	TRBJ2-3	TGCGCCAGCAGCCAAGATCGGGCGGGTTATACGCAGTATTTT	CASSQDRAGYTQYF
many	TRBV18	TRBD1	TRBJ2-2	TGTGCCAGCTCACGGGGGACAGGACCGAACACCGGGGAGCTGTTTTTT	CASSRGTGPNTGELFF
many	TRBV7-2	TRBD2	TRBJ2-1	TGTGCCAGCAGCCGGAGGACTAGCGGGATAAACAATGAGCAGTTCTTC	CASSRRTSGINNEQFF
many	TRBV18	NA	TRBJ2-1	TGTGCCAGCTCGCCCAGAGGCCCTACCTACGACAATGAGCAGTTCTTC	CASSPRGPTYDNEQFF
many	TRBV4-2	TRBD2	TRBJ2-7	TGTGCCAGCAGCCAAGACGTGGGGGGGTCCTACGAGCAGTACTTC	CASSQDVGGSYEQYF
many	TRBV14	NA	TRBJ2-5	TGTGCCAGCAGCCCTGGGGTTTCGTCGGATGAAGAGACCCAGTACTTC	CASSPGVSSDEETQYF
many	TRBV28	NA	TRBJ2-7	TGTGCCAGCACCTCTGGCCAGGGCCACGAGCAGTACTTC	CASTSGQGHEQYF